Below are 9 T cell receptor beta chains sequenced from a single sample in a study of circulating and synovial CD4+ cells in juvenile arthritis (dated by TCRdb to between 2014 and 2016). Library prep was done by the immunoSEQ multiplex PCR assay. As stored in TCRdb, this immuneACCESS dataset retains in-frame rearrangements with V and J assigned. A fraction of the clones does not appear; measured against another copy, unresolved V genes explain less than half of the discrepancy, and the remainder lacks a known reason. The table for this sample lists tens of thousands of clones; just under 97% of them were counted only once. Approximately 0.18% of the sample comes from the top ten. The sequenced sample consisted of CD4+ T cells from blood. All receptors come from a human donor with juvenile idiopathic arthritis.

V usage is TRBV2 and J usage is TRBJ2-3; 10 bases align to TRBD2. V lost 4 bases and J lost 5; bases outside the gene matches: 6. This CDR3 spans 15 amino acids. Germline loops: CDR1 SNHLY, CDR2 FYNNEI. This CDR3 reads CASSVRVAGGDTQYF. The CDR3 DNA reads TGTGCCAGCAGTGTGCGGGTAGCGGGAGGAGATACGCAGTATTTT.

The chain joins TRBV11-2 to TRBJ2-1; the D gene is possibly TRBD1 (6 bases). V lost 5 bases to trimming and J lost 8 bases, with 22 bases between them. This CDR3 spans 16 amino acids. The V gene's germline CDR1 is SGHAT and CDR2 FQNNGV. CDR3 residues: CASSNFGGAGFDEQFF. The CDR3, as DNA: TGTGCCAGCAGCAATTTTGGGGGCGCAGGTTTTGATGAGCAGTTCTTC.

The genes are TRBV5-4 and TRBJ2-5; no clear D. V was pared by 0 bases and J by 5 bases, with 11 bases between. The CDR3 has 14 amino acids. From germline, CDR1 is SGHNT and CDR2 YYREEE (reference sequence). The CDR3, as DNA: TGTGCCAGCAGCTTGGGCCTGTCTCGGGAGACCCAGTACTTC. Protein: CASSLGLSRETQYF.

V gene TRBV30 combines with J gene TRBJ1-5; tentative D call: TRBD1 (6 bases). In germline, CDR1 is GTSNPN, CDR2 SVGIG (reference sequence). CDR3 length equals 15 residues. V lost 2 bases to trimming and J lost 0 bases, with 11 bases between them. The CDR3 sequence: CAWSIGGPSNQPQHF. The DNA of the CDR3 is TGTGCCTGGAGTATAGGGGGTCCTAGCAATCAGCCCCAGCATTTT.

The chain combines TRBV9 with TRBJ1-5; D is unclear. CDR3 length equals 14 residues. Trimming took off 3 bases at V and 1 base at J, with 8 bases between the two ends. CDR1 and CDR2 from the germline V gene are SGDLS and YYNGEE. The CDR3 DNA is TGTGCCAGCAGCGCTCTAGACAGCAATCAGCCCCAGCATTTT. It specifies CASSALDSNQPQHF.

The chain is built from TRBV2 and TRBJ2-3; 8 bases match TRBD2. The CDR3 runs 15 residues. Germline-derived CDR1 and CDR2 are SNHLY and FYNNEI. V trimming: 6 bases; J trimming: 3 bases; junction bases outside the gene matches: 8. The CDR3 region is CASSPLSGSTDTQYF. In nucleotides, the CDR3 is TGTGCCAGCAGCCCTCTGAGCGGGAGTACAGATACGCAGTATTTT. Looking up the rest from reference TRBV2 and TRBJ2-3 gives the full variable domain: EPEVTQTPSHQVTQMGQEVILRCVPISNHLYFYWYRQILGQKVEFLVSFYNNEISEKSEIFDDQFSVERPDGSNFTLKIRSTKLEDSAMYFCASSPLSGSTDTQYFGPGTRLTVL.

CDR3 in amino acids: CASSAAGGVAKNIQYF. CDR3 bases: TGTGCCAGCAGCGCGGCCGGGGGGGTTGCCAAAAACATTCAGTACTTC. The chain recombines TRBV28 with TRBJ2-4; TRBD2 matches at 8 bases. CDR3 length equals 16 residues. With 6 bases clipped from V and 1 base from J, the junction kept 8 bases outside the gene matches. Germline values: CDR1 MDHEN, CDR2 SYDVKM.

Comments on this clone: Other DNA sequences in this specimen translate into the identical CDR3. The chain couples TRBV30 to TRBJ2-1; 7 positions agree with TRBD2. This CDR3 has 16 residues. The junction had 9 bases not matched to a gene; V was cut back by 0 bases and J by 4 bases. Germline CDR1 reads GTSNPN; CDR2 reads SVGIG (reference sequence). The CDR3 DNA reads as TGTGCCTGGAGTGTAAGGTCCAGCGGGGCTTACAATGAGCAGTTCTTC. Translation gives CAWSVRSSGAYNEQFF.

The chain is built from TRBV6-4 and TRBJ2-3; 7 positions match TRBD2. From germline, CDR1 is MRHNA and CDR2 SNTAGT. Trimming took 0 bases from V and 1 from J; bases not matched to a gene: 7. This CDR3 is 17 amino acids long. The CDR3 DNA follows: TGTGCCAGCAGTGACTCTGGTAGCGGGTCCCGCACAGATACGCAGTATTTT. Amino acid sequence: CASSDSGSGSRTDTQYF.